The TCR beta chain under discussion was sequenced for a study of control samples from healthy donors and cancer patients. The CDR3 is 15 amino acids. Germline V gene lookup returns CDR1 ENHRY and CDR2 SYGVKD. V lost 6 bases to trimming and J lost 4 bases; unmatched junction nucleotides: 7. Sequenced by immunoSEQ multiplex PCR; TCRdb stores in-frame clones only, minus some. The data show roughly 120,000 clones, about nine tenths seen once. This TCR was sampled from a human donor in good health. The donor label of this sample is uncertain. The sample taken for sequencing was blood. This sequence joins TRBV10-3 and TRBJ2-3; TRBD2 matches at 10 bases. The CDR3, as DNA: TGTGCCATCAGGGAACCGGGACTAGCGTCAGATACGCAGTATTTT. Translation: CAIREPGLASDTQYF.